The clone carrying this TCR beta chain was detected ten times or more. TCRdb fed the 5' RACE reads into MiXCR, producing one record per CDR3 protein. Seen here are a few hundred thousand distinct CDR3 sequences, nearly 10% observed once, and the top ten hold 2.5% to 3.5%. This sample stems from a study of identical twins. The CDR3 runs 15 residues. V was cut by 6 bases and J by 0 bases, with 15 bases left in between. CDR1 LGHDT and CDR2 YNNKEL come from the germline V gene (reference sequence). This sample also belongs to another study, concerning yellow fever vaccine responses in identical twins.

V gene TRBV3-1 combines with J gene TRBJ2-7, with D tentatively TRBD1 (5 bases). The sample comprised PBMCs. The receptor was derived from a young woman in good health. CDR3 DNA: TGTGCCAGCAGTCAGGGTTTCCTTCTCTCCTACGAGCAGTACTTC. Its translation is CASSQGFLLSYEQYF.